This entry features one T cell receptor (beta chain) sequence. The data are from a study of blood T cell repertoires in COVID-19. The data were produced by immunoSEQ multiplex PCR, yet TCRdb's version contains in-frame clones alone and is incomplete. The table lists approximately 140,000 clones, 70% to 80% of them singletons. Trimming removed 7 bases from V and 9 bases from J, with 15 bases in between. Germline V gives CDR1 MDHEN, CDR2 SYDVKM. This CDR3 is built from 12 residues. This chain uses TRBV28 with TRBJ1-1, with D uncertain. The sequenced material came from peripheral blood. This clonotype originated in a man in his sixties with acute or convalescent COVID-19. CDR3 sequence reads: CASTTGPLKAFF. CDR3 coding DNA: TGTGCCAGCACCACGGGTCCACTTAAAGCTTTCTTT.